This T cell receptor (beta chain) was captured in a study of Ad26.COV2.S vaccination and SARS-CoV-2 variants (dated by TCRdb to about 2021). Turning to the overall study: Donors in the vaccine arm were drawn from COV1001, a multicentre, randomized, double-blind, placebo-controlled phase I-IIa trial testing Ad26.COV2.S in healthy adults. Dosing of Ad26.COV2.S was intramuscular, at either 5x10^10 or 1x10^11 viral particles, delivered as one shot or as two shots spaced 56 days apart. Sequencing of the TCRbeta repertoire served to evaluate the specificity and breadth of SARS-CoV-2-reactive T cell receptors following Ad26.COV2.S vaccination. The TCR-sequenced set comprised about 30 samples: about 19 Ad26.COV2.S vaccine recipients, 5 placebo recipients and 8 SARS-CoV-2 convalescent individuals. Participants in the trial were split at random into five groups of five each, receiving low-dose or high-dose Ad26.COV2.S once or twice, or else placebo on both occasions. Blinding of investigators to trial group allocation was maintained during experiments and outcome assessment.

The immunoSEQ Assay was the method used to sequence TCRbeta CDR3 regions. After extraction, genomic DNA underwent amplification by bias-controlled multiplex PCR, followed by high-throughput sequencing. Per the source publication's procedure: To quantify the absolute abundance of every unique TCRbeta CDR3 region, sequences were collapsed and filtered. T cell fraction was estimated by normalizing TCRbeta template counts to usable DNA, with usable DNA measured through amplification of reference genes found in all nucleated cells. Repertoire TCRs were annotated as SARS-CoV-2-specific when V gene, CDR3 amino acid sequence and J gene were exactly matched to a known reactive TCR set. MIRA supplied the reference SARS-CoV-2 TCR set, which was filtered for enrichment in COVID-19-positive ImmuneCODE repertoires so that public or cross-reactive TCRs were removed. Based on the MIRA antigens, annotated TCRs were further analysed at the level of specific ORF or position within ORF. Breadth was defined as the number of annotated unique rearrangements divided by the total number of unique productive rearrangements, and depth was defined as the summed frequency of the annotated unique rearrangements. TCR breadth was compared between groups using two-sided Wilcoxon rank-sum tests. TCRdb took this table from immuneACCESS and kept in-frame rearrangements with V and J called. Such tables lack part of the clones; where checked against another copy, unresolved V genes explain under half of the gap, and the rest is unexplained. The V and J calls and clone size are taken from that table; D and trimming were inferred from the DNA. Counted in this sample were roughly 400,000 clones; 89% of them appeared once. The ten largest clones take up 1.5% to 2% of the sample.

The investigation overall reported the following: After vaccination, substantial breadth of spike-specific CD8+ and CD4+ T cell responses was reported. Compared with placebo recipients, Ad26.COV2.S recipients showed higher spike-specific TCR breadth (P = 0.0014). Non-spike TCR breadth was comparable between vaccine and placebo recipients, consistent with the vaccine containing only spike. The authors noted that total T cell responses may have been underestimated by the TCR breadth and depth analyses. The study was not powered to compare responses between vaccine doses or regimens.

A note on this clone: Its antigen target is currently unknown. Sequence at one end of the junction differs from germline and may be a read error.

In the germline V gene, CDR1 corresponds to MNHNS and CDR2 to SASEGT. The CDR3 covers 14 residues, taking in both the cysteine and the phenylalanine. Of the read, only the CDR3 DNA is kept; its 42 bases are in frame from base 1. Per the publication, the treatment or condition label means: some 19 received Ad26.COV2.S at low or high dose, single or two shots; about 5 received placebo; per-sample allocation not given. Repertoires of vaccine and placebo recipients were sequenced from samples taken on day 63 after the first injection. Cohort 1b enrolled fewer than 30 adults aged 18-55 years at a single site in Boston, USA, between 29 July and 7 August 2020. Ad26.COV2.S consisted of a replication-incompetent adenovirus type 26 vector by which a prefusion-stabilized SARS-CoV-2 spike protein from the original Wuhan strain was expressed.

The rearranged segments are TRBV6-1 and TRBJ2-7, and 7 junctional nucleotides match TRBD1. The material sequenced was peripheral blood, taken in a trial of Ad26.COV2.S vaccine versus placebo. The TCR comes from a person between 18 and 59 years old who received the Ad26.COV2.S COVID-19 vaccine or a placebo. The DNA reads TGTGCCAGCAGTGAAGCAGGGGGCTCCAACGAGCAGTACTTC. It encodes CASSEAGGSNEQYF.